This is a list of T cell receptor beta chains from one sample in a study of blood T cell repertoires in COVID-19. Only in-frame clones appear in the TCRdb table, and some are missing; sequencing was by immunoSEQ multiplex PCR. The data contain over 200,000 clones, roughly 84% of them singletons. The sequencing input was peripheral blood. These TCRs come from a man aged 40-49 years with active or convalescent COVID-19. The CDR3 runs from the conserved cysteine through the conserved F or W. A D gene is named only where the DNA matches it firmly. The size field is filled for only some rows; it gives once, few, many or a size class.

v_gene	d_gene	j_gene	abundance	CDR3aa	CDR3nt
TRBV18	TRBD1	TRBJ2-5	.	CASSPGTGIQETQYF	TGTGCCAGCTCGCCCGGGACAGGGATCCAAGAGACCCAGTACTTC
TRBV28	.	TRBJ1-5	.	CASSLLPGGPGQPQHF	TGTGCCAGCAGTTTATTACCCGGAGGGCCGGGTCAGCCCCAGCATTTT
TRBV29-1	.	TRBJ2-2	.	CSVEGAGRTGELFF	TGCAGCGTTGAGGGGGCGGGTCGGACCGGGGAGCTGTTTTTT
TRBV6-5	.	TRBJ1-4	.	CASRYSGVIGEKLFF	TGTGCCAGCAGGTATTCAGGGGTCATCGGAGAAAAACTGTTTTTT
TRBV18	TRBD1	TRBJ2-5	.	CASSNRDRGREETQYF	TGTGCCAGCTCTAACCGGGACAGGGGGCGCGAAGAGACCCAGTACTTC
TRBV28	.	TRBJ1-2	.	CASSSASTTHTVLFRANYGYTF	TGTGCCAGCAGTTCCGCGTCAACCACCCATACAGTCCTCTTCAGAGCTAACTATGGCTACACCTTC
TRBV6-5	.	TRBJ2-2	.	CASSYVKGAGELFF	TGTGCCAGCAGTTACGTGAAGGGGGCCGGGGAGCTGTTTTTT
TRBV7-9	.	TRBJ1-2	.	CASSSGQTGHGYTF	TGTGCCAGCAGTTCCGGACAGACCGGGCATGGCTACACCTTC
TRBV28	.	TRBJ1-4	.	CASSTPANEKLFF	TGTGCCAGCAGTACCCCGGCTAATGAAAAACTGTTTTTT
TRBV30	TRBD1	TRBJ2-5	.	CAWSVKGGRGETQYF	TGTGCCTGGAGTGTAAAAGGGGGCCGTGGAGAGACCCAGTACTTC
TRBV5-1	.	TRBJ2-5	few	CASSLHPGAETQYF	TGCGCCAGCAGCTTGCACCCGGGAGCGGAGACCCAGTACTTC
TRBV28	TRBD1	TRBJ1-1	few	CASSFPLGTATEAFF	TGTGCCAGCAGTTTCCCCCTAGGGACAGCCACTGAAGCTTTCTTT
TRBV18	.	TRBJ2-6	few	CASSPVTGYSGANVLTF	TGTGCCAGCTCACCAGTGACAGGCTACTCTGGGGCCAACGTCCTGACTTTC
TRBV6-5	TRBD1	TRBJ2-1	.	CASSLTGVSYNEQFF	TGTGCCAGCAGTTTGACAGGGGTCTCCTACAATGAGCAGTTCTTC
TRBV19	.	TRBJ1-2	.	CASSHGQGSGYTF	TGTGCCAGTAGTCACGGCCAGGGGTCTGGCTACACCTTC
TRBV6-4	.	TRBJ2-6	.	CASSETGSHSGANVLTF	TGTGCCAGCAGTGAAACGGGGTCTCACTCTGGGGCCAACGTCCTGACTTTC
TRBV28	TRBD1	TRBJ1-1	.	CASSLFPGTGFTEAFF	TGTGCCAGCAGTTTATTTCCCGGGACAGGGTTCACTGAAGCTTTCTTT
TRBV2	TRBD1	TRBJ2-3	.	CASSIEEQGADTQYF	TGTGCCAGCAGCATCGAGGAACAGGGGGCAGATACGCAGTATTTT
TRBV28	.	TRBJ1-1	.	CASSPPDSLVNTEAFF	TGTGCCAGCAGTCCCCCAGACAGCCTGGTGAACACTGAAGCTTTCTTT
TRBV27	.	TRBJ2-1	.	CASSDLRVSSYNEQFF	TGTGCCAGCAGTGATCTGAGGGTCAGCTCCTACAATGAGCAGTTCTTC